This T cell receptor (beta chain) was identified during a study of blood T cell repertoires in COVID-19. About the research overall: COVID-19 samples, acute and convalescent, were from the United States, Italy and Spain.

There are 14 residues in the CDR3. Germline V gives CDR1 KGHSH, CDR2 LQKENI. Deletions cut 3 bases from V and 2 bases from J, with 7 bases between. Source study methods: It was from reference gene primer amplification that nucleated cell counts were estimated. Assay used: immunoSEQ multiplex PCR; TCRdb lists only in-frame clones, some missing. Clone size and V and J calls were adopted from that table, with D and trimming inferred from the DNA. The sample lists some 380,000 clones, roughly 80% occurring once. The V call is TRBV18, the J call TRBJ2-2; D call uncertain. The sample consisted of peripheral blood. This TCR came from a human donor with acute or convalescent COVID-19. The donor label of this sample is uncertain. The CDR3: CASSPWSNTGELFF. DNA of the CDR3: TGTGCCAGCTCACCTTGGAGTAACACCGGGGAGCTGTTTTTT. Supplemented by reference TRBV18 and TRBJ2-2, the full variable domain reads NAGVMQNPRHLVRRRGQEARLRCSPMKGHSHVYWYRQLPEEGLKFMVYLQKENIIDESGMPKERFSAEFPKEGPSILRIQQVVRGDSAAYFCASSPWSNTGELFFGEGSRLTVL.